Shown below are 13 T cell receptor beta chains from a single sample sequenced in a study of shared clonotypes between healthy human individuals. Generated by immunoSEQ multiplex PCR, the TCRdb table keeps only in-frame clones and is missing some. The sample comprises over 2 million clones, 95% of which are singletons, and 0.13% rests with the top ten. Sequencing was done on a sample of naive CD4+ T cells sorted from blood. Subset here: CD45RA+ positively selected. The receptors stem from a man aged 18 to 29 in good health.

As regards this clone: Other nucleotide sequences from this sample produce the same CDR3. The rearrangement links TRBV7-2 to TRBJ1-1; the match to TRBD1 covers 7 bases. Germline CDR1 and CDR2: SGHTA and FQGNSA. The length of the CDR3 is 13 residues. Losses at the gene ends were 4 bases for V and 2 bases for J; bases not matched to a gene: 1. CDR3 sequence reads: CASSWDRNTEAFF. CDR3 nucleotides: TGTGCCAGCAGCTGGGACAGAAACACTGAAGCTTTCTTT.

Comment on this clone: The sample holds other DNA sequences that translate to the same CDR3. V and J are TRBV11-2 and TRBJ2-5; D is possibly TRBD2 (6 bases). The CDR3 extends over 13 amino acids. From germline, CDR1 is SGHAT and CDR2 FQNNGV. Deletions cut 5 bases from V and 2 bases from J, with 9 bases between. CDR3 residues: CASSPGGQETQYF. Written as DNA, the CDR3 is TGTGCCAGCAGCCCCGGAGGGCAAGAGACCCAGTACTTC.

This clone was picked up one time. The rearrangement links TRBV28 to TRBJ2-6; D unclear. The CDR3 is 16 residues long. Trimming removed 2 bases from V and 1 base from J, with 9 bases in between. Germline V gene sequence: CDR1 MDHEN, CDR2 SYDVKM. The chain's CDR3 is CASSLNPGSGANVLTF. Here the CDR3 DNA reads TGTGCCAGCAGTTTAAACCCCGGGTCTGGGGCCAACGTCCTGACTTTC.

The rearrangement uses TRBV7-8 and TRBJ2-7, with D maybe TRBD1 (5 bases). Germline V gives CDR1 SGHVS, CDR2 FQNEAQ. Deletions cut 3 bases from V and 1 base from J, with 13 bases between. This CDR3 has 15 amino acids. The CDR3 bases are TGTGCCAGCAGCTTCTGGGATAGGGGATCCTACGAGCAGTACTTC. It is translated as CASSFWDRGSYEQYF.

Of note for this clone: The junction departs from the called germline gene at one end, perhaps through a read error. The chain links TRBV7-7 to TRBJ1-4, with D possibly TRBD1 on 6 matching bases. CDR3 length: 16 residues. CDR1 SSHAT and CDR2 FNYEAQ come from the germline V gene (reference sequence). The CDR3 sequence is CASSKRTDATNEKLFF. As DNA, the CDR3 is TGTGCTAGCAGCAAACGGACAGACGCAACTAATGAAAAACTGTTTTTT.

This clone was counted once. This chain links TRBV7-9 with TRBJ1-6; possibly TRBD1 for D (5 bases). Trimming left V 1 base short and J 10 bases short, with 14 bases between. CDR1 is SEHNR, CDR2 FQNEAQ, per germline (reference sequence). The CDR3 contains 15 residues. DNA for the CDR3: TGTGCCAGCAGCTTAGACGGGGGAGGACTCTCACCCCTCCACTTT. Translation gives CASSLDGGGLSPLHF.

V gene TRBV20-1 combines with J gene TRBJ1-1; no reliable D call. Trimming cost V 4 bases and J 6 bases, with 9 bases left between them. CDR1 and CDR2 from the germline V gene are DFQATT and SNEGSKA (reference sequence). The CDR3 extends over 11 amino acids. This CDR3 reads CSAIRVPEAFF. CDR3 nucleotide sequence: TGCAGTGCTATAAGGGTCCCTGAAGCTTTCTTT.

The V gene is TRBV6-1, the J gene TRBJ2-5, with TRBD1 identical over 9 bases. The V and J ends lost 4 bases and 2 bases, in that order; junction bases with no gene match: 8. CDR1 and CDR2 (germline): MNHNS, SASEGT. The CDR3 is 16 residues long. DNA of the CDR3: TGTGCCAGCAGTGGGGGACAGGGAGGGTTACAAGAGACCCAGTACTTC. The encoded protein is CASSGGQGGLQETQYF.

On this clone itself: In the same sample, other DNA sequences code for this CDR3. This chain uses TRBV19 with TRBJ2-7; D perhaps matches TRBD2 (5 bases). CDR3 length: 14 residues. Germline values: CDR1 LNHDA, CDR2 SQIVND (reference sequence). V dropped 1 base and J dropped 0 bases, with 7 bases sitting between them. CDR3 in amino acids: CASSIAGNSYEQYF. The CDR3, as DNA: TGTGCCAGTAGTATAGCGGGGAACTCCTACGAGCAGTACTTC.

The chain uses TRBV30 and TRBJ1-5; the D gene is possibly TRBD1 (5 bases). Germline V gene lookup returns CDR1 GTSNPN and CDR2 SVGIG (reference sequence). The CDR3 has 15 amino acids. The V and J ends lost 2 bases and 0 bases respectively, with 11 bases between them. The CDR3 loop reads CAWSLGVFSNQPQHF. In DNA, the CDR3 is TGTGCCTGGAGTTTAGGGGTATTTAGCAATCAGCCCCAGCATTTT.

This rearrangement joins TRBV9 to TRBJ2-1; no definite D call. The CDR3 totals 16 residues. Germline V CDR1 and CDR2: SGDLS, YYNGEE. Trimming cost V 0 bases and J 2 bases, with 12 bases left between them. For the CDR3, the DNA is TGTGCCAGCAGCGTAGGCCCCCGCGGAACCTACAATGAGCAGTTCTTC. This encodes CASSVGPRGTYNEQFF.

Here the CDR3 reads CASSSDFKVSDTQYF. CDR3 nucleotide sequence: TGTGCCAGCAGCTCAGATTTTAAGGTTTCAGATACGCAGTATTTT. The chain couples TRBV5-4 to TRBJ2-3; D is unresolved. V was shortened by 3 bases and J by 4 bases, with 15 bases between the two germline ends. Germline lookup yields CDR1 SGHNT and CDR2 YYREEE (reference sequence). The CDR3 has 15 residues.

The chain employs TRBV29-1 and TRBJ1-2; weak D call: TRBD1 (5 bases). Germline loops: CDR1 SQVTM, CDR2 ANQGSEA. Trimming took 1 base from V and 8 from J, leaving 20 bases between them. The CDR3 spans 15 residues. The CDR3 coding sequence is TGCAGCGTTGAAGCCGGTAATGGGGCGGTGGGAGGCTACACCTTC. Amino acid sequence: CSVEAGNGAVGGYTF.